This TCR beta chain was found in a study of siplizumab effects on memory and regulatory T cells. Study conclusions and caveats: Tregs proliferating in siplizumab cultures lacked confirmation of their suppressive function. Sequences below about 10^-5 frequency were poorly captured. As a result, only a minor fraction of alloreactive clones mapped to unstimulated subsets. Versus approximately 29% in controls, the mappable alloreactive CD4+ clones averaged around 68% Treg-derived with siplizumab.

Regarding this clone: What it binds is not known. The junction differs from germline at one of its ends, possibly a read error.

Measured with immunoSEQ multiplex PCR; TCRdb has only the in-frame clones, and not every one. The sample has about 52,000 clones; nearly 98% are singletons. The germline gives CDR1 MNHEY, CDR2 SMNVEV (reference sequence). The CDR3 extends over 14 amino acids. The chain carries TRBV27 and TRBJ2-6; no reliable D call. This TCR was sampled from a human donor in good health. Material for sequencing was naive CD4+ T cells sorted from blood. CDR3 sequence reads: CASSISTGANVLTF. The CDR3 nucleotides are TGTGCCAGCAGTATATCGACTGGGGCCAACGTCCTGACTTTC.